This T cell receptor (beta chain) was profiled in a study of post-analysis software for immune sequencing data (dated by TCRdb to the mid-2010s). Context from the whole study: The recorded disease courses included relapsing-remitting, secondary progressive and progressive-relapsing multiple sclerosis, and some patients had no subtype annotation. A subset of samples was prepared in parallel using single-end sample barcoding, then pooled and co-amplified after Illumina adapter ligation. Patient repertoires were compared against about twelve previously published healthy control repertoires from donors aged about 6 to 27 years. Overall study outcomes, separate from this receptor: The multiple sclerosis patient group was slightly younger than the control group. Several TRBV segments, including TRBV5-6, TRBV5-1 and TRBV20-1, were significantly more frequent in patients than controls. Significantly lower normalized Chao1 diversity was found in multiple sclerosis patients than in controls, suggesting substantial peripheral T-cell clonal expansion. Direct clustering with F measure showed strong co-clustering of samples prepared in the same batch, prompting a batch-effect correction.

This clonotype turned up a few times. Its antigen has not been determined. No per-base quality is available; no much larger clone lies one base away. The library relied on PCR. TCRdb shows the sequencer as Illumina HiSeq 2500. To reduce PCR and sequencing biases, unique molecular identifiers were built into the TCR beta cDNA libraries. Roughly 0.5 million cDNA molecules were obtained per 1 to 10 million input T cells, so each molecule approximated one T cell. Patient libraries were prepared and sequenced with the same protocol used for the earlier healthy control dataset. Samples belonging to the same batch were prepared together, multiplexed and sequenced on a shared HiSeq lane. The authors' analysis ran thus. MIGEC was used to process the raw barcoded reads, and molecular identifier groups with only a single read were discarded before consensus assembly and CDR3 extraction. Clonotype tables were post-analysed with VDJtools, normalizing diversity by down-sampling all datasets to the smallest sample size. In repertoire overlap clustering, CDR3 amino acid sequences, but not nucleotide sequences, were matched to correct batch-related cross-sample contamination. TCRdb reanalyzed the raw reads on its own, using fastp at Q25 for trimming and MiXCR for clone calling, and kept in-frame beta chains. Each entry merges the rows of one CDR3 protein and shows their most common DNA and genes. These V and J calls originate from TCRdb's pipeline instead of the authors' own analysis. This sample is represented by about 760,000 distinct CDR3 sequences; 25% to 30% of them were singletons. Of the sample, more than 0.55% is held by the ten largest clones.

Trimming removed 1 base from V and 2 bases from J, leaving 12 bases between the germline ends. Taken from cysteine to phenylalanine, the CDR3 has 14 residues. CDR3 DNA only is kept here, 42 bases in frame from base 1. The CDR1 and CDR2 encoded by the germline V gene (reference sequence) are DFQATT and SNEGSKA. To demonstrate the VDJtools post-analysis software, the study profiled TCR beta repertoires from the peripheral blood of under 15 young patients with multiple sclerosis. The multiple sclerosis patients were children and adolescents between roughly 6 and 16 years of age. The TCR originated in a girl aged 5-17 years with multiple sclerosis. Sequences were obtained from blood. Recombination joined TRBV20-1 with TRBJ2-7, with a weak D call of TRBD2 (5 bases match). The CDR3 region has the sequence CSARARLATYEQYF. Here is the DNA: TGCAGTGCTAGAGCTCGGCTAGCCACCTACGAGCAGTACTTC.